Listed here is a single TCR beta chain. These data come from a study of blood T cell repertoires in COVID-19. At the level of the study: There were acute and convalescent COVID-19 samples, and they came from the United States, Italy and Spain.

Measured with immunoSEQ multiplex PCR; TCRdb has only the in-frame clones, and not every one. The sample consists of about 260,000 clones, 75% to 90% of them appearing once. Participant-reported clinical history was the basis for cohort assignment. Exposed study participants had met a COVID-19 case within 2 weeks before entry. Deletions cut 1 base from V and 0 bases from J, with 6 bases between. Germline V gene data show CDR1 as LGHNA and CDR2 as YSLEER. This CDR3 has 14 residues. This clonotype was sampled from a woman aged 40 to 49 who had been exposed to COVID-19. The source material was PBMCs or T cells enriched from blood (not recorded which). This sequence joins TRBV4-3 and TRBJ1-2; D not certain. CDR3 DNA sequence: TGCGCCAGCAGCCAAGGTTCAACTAACTATGGCTACACCTTC. Its protein is CASSQGSTNYGYTF.